Presented here are 7 T cell receptor beta chains from one specimen sequenced in a study of CD8+ T cells in alopecia areata. RNA was isolated and reverse transcribed to cDNA, the sequencing template. Generated by immunoSEQ multiplex PCR, the TCRdb table keeps only in-frame clones and is missing some. The sample lists approximately 99,000 clones; almost 60% were seen once. The specimen was CD8+ T cells sorted from blood. The receptors originated from a human donor in good health.

This rearrangement joins TRBV7-9 to TRBJ2-7, with D uncertain. The germline V and J ends were trimmed by 1 base and 1 base, with 17 bases remaining between them. The germline V gene has CDR1 SEHNR and CDR2 FQNEAQ (reference sequence). The CDR3 length is 17 residues. CDR3 DNA: TGTGCCAGCAGCTTAGATTCATCGGCCAGTTATTCCTACGAGCAGTACTTC. It yields the protein CASSLDSSASYSYEQYF.

This clone appeared a few times. V is TRBV4-1 and J is TRBJ2-7; a possible D gene is TRBD1 (6 bases). Trimming removed 1 base at V and 3 bases at J, with 22 bases between. The germline CDR1 and CDR2 sequences are MGHRA and YSYEKL. The CDR3 spans 18 residues. In nucleotides, the CDR3 is TGCGCCAGCAGCCAAGTCCTGTTCTGGGGGCCGACCGTCTACGAGCAGTACTTC. Translated: CASSQVLFWGPTVYEQYF.

The chain is built from TRBV28 and TRBJ1-1; D is unclear. CDR1 is MDHEN, CDR2 SYDVKM, per germline. Trimming took 2 bases from V and 0 from J, leaving 4 bases between them. This CDR3 contains 13 residues. The CDR3 reads CASSLPMNTEAFF. The CDR3 nucleotides read TGTGCCAGCAGTTTACCAATGAACACTGAAGCTTTCTTT.

The CDR3 sequence: CASIGRGAGETQYF. The CDR3 coding sequence is TGCGCCAGCATCGGCAGGGGAGCGGGGGAGACCCAGTACTTC. The rearrangement joins TRBV10-2 to TRBJ2-5, with D possibly matching TRBD2 (7 bases). Germline CDR1 WSHSY, CDR2 SAAADI. The germline V and J ends were trimmed by 7 bases and 5 bases, with 17 bases remaining between them. The CDR3 sequence is 14 residues long.

This clone was recorded at least ten times. The chain joins TRBV30 to TRBJ2-2; D gene ambiguous. The V end lost 0 bases, the J end lost 1 base, and 6 bases lay between the germline ends. Germline V gene data show CDR1 as GTSNPN and CDR2 as SVGIG (reference sequence). This CDR3 is 14 amino acids long. CDR3 sequence reads: CAWSVDENTGELFF. CDR3 sequence (DNA): TGTGCCTGGAGTGTAGATGAGAACACCGGGGAGCTGTTTTTT.

V is TRBV2 and J is TRBJ2-6; D is undetermined. In germline, CDR1 is SNHLY, CDR2 FYNNEI. The CDR3 extends over 13 amino acids. V gave up 10 bases and J gave up 0 bases, with 7 bases separating them. The CDR3 DNA reads as TGTGCCACCAAGATCTCTGGGGCCAACGTCCTGACTTTC. It codes for CATKISGANVLTF. Full variable domain (rest looked up from reference TRBV2 and TRBJ2-6): EPEVTQTPSHQVTQMGQEVILRCVPISNHLYFYWYRQILGQKVEFLVSFYNNEISEKSEIFDDQFSVERPDGSNFTLKIRSTKLEDSAMYFCATKISGANVLTFGAGSRLTVL.

V and J are TRBV13 and TRBJ1-2, with 7 bases lining up with TRBD1. This CDR3 is built from 13 residues. The ends lost 5 bases at V and 7 bases at J; junction bases unmatched: 7. Per the germline V gene, CDR1 is PRHDT and CDR2 is FYEKMQ (reference sequence). The CDR3 bases are TGTGCCAGCAGCGCCGACAGGGATCGTGGCTACACCTTC. Translated: CASSADRDRGYTF. The complete variable domain, with remaining parts taken from reference TRBV13 and TRBJ1-2, reads AAGVIQSPRHLIKEKRETATLKCYPIPRHDTVYWYQQGPGQDPQFLISFYEKMQSDKGSIPDRFSAQQFSDYHSELNMSSLELGDSALYFCASSADRDRGYTFGSGTRLTVV.